In its sample, the clone carrying this TCR beta chain was seen once. Its matching antigen is unknown. The data belong to a study of cytomegalovirus exposure and HLA in healthy donors. This CDR3 has 17 amino acids. Germline CDR1 is SGHDT and CDR2 is YYEEEE. Deletions cut 3 bases from V and 0 bases from J, with 16 bases between. Study conclusions and caveats: Within an earlier analysis, most TCR beta V segments proved productive either about 87% or about 30% of the time. There were some V segments, including TRBV6-2 and TRBV6-3, excluded as indistinguishable.

Amplification used 60 Vbeta primers and 13 Jbeta primers. Method: immunoSEQ multiplex PCR; TCRdb's copy keeps in-frame clones and lacks some. Here the sample spans over 65,000 clones, 81% being singletons. The chain links TRBV5-6 to TRBJ2-1, with D possibly TRBD1 on 5 matching bases. The sequence was collected from a human donor in good health. The sequenced material came from PBMCs. CDR3 bases: TGTGCCAGCAGCTCGGAGACAGCGCCCAGCTCCTACAATGAGCAGTTCTTC. This codes for CASSSETAPSSYNEQFF. The variable domain in full, with the rest retrieved from reference TRBV5-6 and TRBJ2-1, is DAGVTQSPTHLIKTRGQQVTLRCSPKSGHDTVSWYQQALGQGPQFIFQYYEEEERQRGNFPDRFSGHQFPNYSSELNVNALLLGDSALYLCASSSETAPSSYNEQFFGPGTRLTVL.